This T cell receptor beta chain originates from a study of blood T cell repertoires in COVID-19. Study-level background: COVID-19 samples collected from the United States, Italy and Spain covered acute and convalescent phases. The analysed material was cDNA or gDNA that came from T cells, B-cell-depleted T cells, or PBMCs.

Germline CDR1 reads LGHDT; CDR2 reads YNNKEL (reference sequence). The CDR3 covers 15 residues. Trimming pared 0 bases from V and 9 bases from J, leaving 15 bases between. In the authors' workflow: Cell counts per sample came from amplifying reference gene primers. TCRdb keeps only in-frame clones here, not all; method: immunoSEQ multiplex PCR. Clone size and the V and J calls come from that table; the DNA yielded D and trimming. Of about 120,000 clones in the sample, around 77% were seen once. V gene TRBV3-1 (or the pseudogene TRBV3-2) combines with J gene TRBJ1-5; no definite D call. The sequenced material came from peripheral blood. The clonotype originates from a human donor in a cohort sampled during active COVID-19. This CDR3 reads CASSQDLPGLGPQHF. Here the CDR3 DNA reads TGTGCCAGCAGCCAAGATTTGCCGGGTCTTGGGCCCCAGCATTTT.